The next 26 T cell receptor beta chains were all read from a single sample in a study of vaccination effects on CD4 cells after COVID-19. These TCRs are of unknown antigen specificity. Sequencing used immunoSEQ multiplex PCR; TCRdb keeps in-frame clones, though not all of them. This table has about 45,000 clones, 60% to 75% appearing once. Subsequent to less than twelve days of culture, CD4+ T cells were isolated. Two-dose BNT162b2 or mRNA-1273 vaccination was given to participants. Here the sequenced sample was CD4+ T cells from PBMCs cultured without peptide, taken after COVID-19 vaccination. Receptor source: a human donor who received a COVID-19 vaccine.

CDR3 nucleotide sequence: TGTGCCAGCGGAAGGACAGGTCCCACCTACGAGCAGTACTTC. It translates to CASGRTGPTYEQYF. J is TRBJ2-7 and V is TRBV6-5; 7 bases agree with TRBD1. Germline trimming cut 8 bases from V and 2 bases from J; bases unmatched to any gene: 9. The CDR3 extends over 14 amino acids. CDR1 is MNHEY and CDR2 is SVGAGI in the germline V gene.

V gene TRBV6-1 combines with J gene TRBJ2-3; TRBD1 aligns across 9 bases. The germline CDR1 and CDR2 sequences are MNHNS and SASEGT. The V and J ends lost 1 base and 6 bases, in that order; junction bases with no gene match: 5. The CDR3 has 15 amino acids. The CDR3 DNA sequence: TGTGCCAGCAGTGAAGGACAGGGGGGGTTCGATACGCAGTATTTT. Translated, it gives CASSEGQGGFDTQYF.

V usage is TRBV6-5 and J usage is TRBJ1-5; no clear D gene. Germline CDR1 reads MNHEY; CDR2 reads SVGAGI. Trimming cost V 0 bases and J 1 base, with 4 bases left between them. The CDR3 totals 14 residues. The DNA of the CDR3 is TGTGCCAGCAGTTACTCGCAGAGCAATCAGCCCCAGCATTTT. This codes for CASSYSQSNQPQHF.

The chain couples TRBV5-1 to TRBJ2-5; 9 nucleotides align to TRBD1. The CDR3 loop spans 15 amino acids. Germline values: CDR1 SGHRS, CDR2 YFSETQ. Trimming cost V 2 bases and J 4 bases; bases outside gene matches: 6. This CDR3 is CASSLVGTGRETQYF. CDR3 sequence (DNA): TGCGCCAGCAGCTTAGTGGGGACAGGGCGAGAGACCCAGTACTTC.

This clone was detected a few times. The genes are TRBV10-3 and TRBJ2-2, with 8 nucleotides matching TRBD1. V shed 6 bases, J shed 1 base, and the junction held 4 bases outside the gene matches. The germline CDR1 and CDR2 sequences are ENHRY and SYGVKD. The CDR3 has 15 amino acids. The CDR3 is CAIRTGTGNTGELFF. The CDR3 bases are TGTGCCATCAGGACCGGGACAGGGAACACCGGGGAGCTGTTTTTT.

The CDR3 is CASNYGREAFF. Here the CDR3 DNA reads TGTGCCAGCAACTACGGGAGAGAAGCTTTCTTT. The chain has TRBV6-6 and TRBJ1-1; D is unresolved. The V end was cut by 7 bases, the J end by 8 bases, with 11 bases between. Germline V gene sequence: CDR1 MNHNY, CDR2 SVGAGI (reference sequence). The CDR3 is made up of 11 amino acids.

This clone came up a few times. The V call is TRBV5-1, the J call TRBJ2-2, with 9 bases fitting TRBD2. CDR1 SGHRS and CDR2 YFSETQ come from the germline V gene. Germline trimming cut 4 bases from V and 7 bases from J; bases unmatched to any gene: 14. The CDR3 loop spans 17 amino acids. This CDR3 is CASSVGGTSTGGGELFF. The CDR3 DNA is TGCGCCAGCAGCGTAGGCGGGACTAGCACCGGCGGCGGGGAGCTGTTTTTT.

The chain links TRBV5-1 to TRBJ2-3; 7 positions agree with TRBD2. Germline lookup yields CDR1 SGHRS and CDR2 YFSETQ. There are 14 residues in the CDR3. V shed 1 base, J shed 1 base, and the junction held 0 bases outside the gene matches. CDR3 nucleotides: TGCGCCAGCAGCTTGACTAGCGGCACAGATACGCAGTATTTT. It is translated as CASSLTSGTDTQYF.

The chain recombines TRBV18 with TRBJ2-6, with D maybe TRBD1 (6 bases). The germline V gene has CDR1 KGHSH and CDR2 LQKENI. CDR3 length: 15 residues. With 3 bases removed from V and 12 bases from J, the gap between germline ends came to 18 bases. The chain's CDR3 is CASSPVRGSRPVLTF. The CDR3 DNA reads as TGTGCCAGCTCACCCGTCAGGGGCTCCCGCCCCGTCCTGACTTTC.

The J gene is TRBJ1-6, the V gene TRBV3-1 (or the pseudogene TRBV3-2), with D possibly being TRBD1 (6 bases). The CDR3 is made up of 17 amino acids. Between the trimmed V and J ends, which lost 0 bases and 9 bases, there was a span of 18 bases. Germline V CDR1 and CDR2: LGHDT, YNNKEL (reference sequence). For the CDR3, the DNA is TGTGCCAGCAGCCAAGATGGGGGCCGAGGGCTGGGTTCACCCCTCCACTTT. Translating gives CASSQDGGRGLGSPLHF.

J is TRBJ2-1 and V is TRBV29-1, with 10 bases lining up with TRBD2. Unmatched junction bases numbered 11, after V lost 1 base and J lost 2 bases. Per germline, CDR1 SQVTM and CDR2 ANQGSEA. The CDR3 spans 18 residues. For the CDR3, the DNA is TGCAGCGTTGAAGGAAGAGCGGGGGGGCTTACCACCTACAATGAGCAGTTCTTC. Translated, it gives CSVEGRAGGLTTYNEQFF.

The chain recombines TRBV6-1 with TRBJ1-2; D may be TRBD1 (6 bases). V lost 3 bases and J lost 2, with 10 bases in between. The CDR3 spans 14 residues. Germline loops: CDR1 MNHNS, CDR2 SASEGT. CDR3 amino acids: CASSEGGLNYGYTF. CDR3 bases: TGTGCCAGCAGTGAGGGGGGGCTCAACTATGGCTACACCTTC.

This chain uses TRBV5-1 with TRBJ2-2; unclear D gene. The CDR3 extends over 15 amino acids. V lost 0 bases to trimming and J lost 0 bases, with 6 bases between them. Germline values: CDR1 SGHRS, CDR2 YFSETQ. The CDR3 region has the DNA TGCGCCAGCAGCTTGGGCCACTCGAACACCGGGGAGCTGTTTTTT. Protein product: CASSLGHSNTGELFF.

In this sample, this clone turned up a few times. J is TRBJ2-7 and V is TRBV7-8; unclear D gene. V gave up 0 bases and J gave up 2 bases, with 8 bases separating them. This CDR3 is built from 14 residues. Looked up from germline, CDR1 is SGHVS and CDR2 is FQNEAQ. The CDR3 loop is CASSLARHPYEQYF. The CDR3 DNA reads as TGTGCCAGCAGCTTAGCCCGTCACCCCTACGAGCAGTACTTC.

This chain uses TRBV7-7 with TRBJ2-5; 8 bases agree with TRBD1. Trimming at V came to 5 bases and at J to 3 bases, leaving 8 bases not matched to a gene. This CDR3 spans 15 amino acids. From germline, CDR1 is SSHAT and CDR2 FNYEAQ (reference sequence). CDR3 DNA: TGTGCCAGCAGCATCCGGACAGGGTGGGAAGAGACCCAGTACTTC. Encoded protein: CASSIRTGWEETQYF.

This clone was picked up a small number of times. The chain joins TRBV30 to TRBJ1-1; D remains ambiguous. CDR1 is GTSNPN, CDR2 SVGIG, per germline (reference sequence). The CDR3 is 14 residues long. The V end lost 0 bases, the J end lost 1 base, and 9 bases lay between the germline ends. The CDR3 sequence: CAWSVQPANTEAFF. CDR3 bases: TGTGCCTGGAGTGTACAGCCTGCGAACACTGAAGCTTTCTTT. The full variable domain, with the rest looked up from reference TRBV30 and TRBJ1-1, is SQTIHQWPATLVQPVGSPLSLECTVEGTSNPNLYWYRQAAGRGLQLLFYSVGIGQISSEVPQNLSASRPQDRQFILSSKKLLLSDSGFYLCAWSVQPANTEAFFGQGTRLTVV.

This chain joins TRBV11-2 and TRBJ1-2; D ambiguous. The CDR3 has 14 residues. Germline CDR1 and CDR2: SGHAT and FQNNGV. The V gene lost 5 bases and the J gene lost 6 bases, with 16 bases spanning the gap. The CDR3 region is CASSRPGAGNGYTF. Here the CDR3 DNA reads TGTGCCAGCAGCCGACCTGGAGCGGGGAATGGCTACACCTTC.

The V and J genes are TRBV7-2 and TRBJ2-5; the D is unclear. The CDR3 length is 14 residues. Germline CDR1 and CDR2: SGHTA and FQGNSA. Trimming stripped 1 base from V and 4 bases from J, with 10 bases between. The CDR3 reads CASSLGLSAETQYF. The CDR3 DNA reads TGTGCCAGCAGCTTAGGACTGTCTGCAGAGACCCAGTACTTC. Looking up the rest from reference TRBV7-2 and TRBJ2-5 gives the full variable domain: GAGVSQSPSNKVTEKGKDVELRCDPISGHTALYWYRQSLGQGLEFLIYFQGNSAPDKSGLPSDRFSAERTGGSVSTLTIQRTQQEDSAVYLCASSLGLSAETQYFGPGTRLLVL.

This clone has only a few counts. J is TRBJ1-2 and V is TRBV4-1; possibly TRBD1 for D (5 bases). V was clipped by 0 bases and J by 8 bases, with 13 bases between them. The CDR3 runs to 14 residues. Germline CDR1 and CDR2: MGHRA and YSYEKL. The CDR3, as DNA: TGCGCCAGCAGCCAAGAGGGGCCCACGGAGGGCTACACCTTC. Protein product: CASSQEGPTEGYTF.

The chain couples TRBV14 to TRBJ1-6, with D perhaps TRBD1 (5 bases). The CDR3 contains 17 residues. Trimming pared 0 bases from V and 4 bases from J, leaving 13 bases between. Germline values: CDR1 SGHDN, CDR2 FVKESK. CDR3 in DNA: TGTGCCAGCAGCCAAGAATCTAGGTGGGGGTATAATTCACCCCTCCACTTT. Translating gives CASSQESRWGYNSPLHF.

V gene TRBV5-5 combines with J gene TRBJ2-7; D ambiguous. CDR1 is SGHKS and CDR2 is YYEKEE in the germline V gene (reference sequence). This CDR3 has 15 residues. Between the trimmed V and J ends, which lost 0 bases and 0 bases, there was a span of 10 bases. CDR3 amino acids: CASSLAGQSSYEQYF. In DNA form, the CDR3 reads TGTGCCAGCAGCTTGGCCGGCCAAAGCTCCTACGAGCAGTACTTC.

CDR3 region: CASSLLGEDGETQYF. CDR3 bases: TGTGCCAGCAGCCTCCTTGGGGAGGATGGAGAGACCCAGTACTTC. The chain uses TRBV6-5 and TRBJ2-5; D might be TRBD2 (6 bases). Trimming removed 6 bases from V and 4 bases from J, with 18 bases in between. The CDR3 is 15 amino acids. Germline CDR1 MNHEY, CDR2 SVGAGI.

This clone was seen more than once but under ten times. The chain joins TRBV19 to TRBJ1-3; D is uncertain. Germline V gene lookup returns CDR1 LNHDA and CDR2 SQIVND (reference sequence). This CDR3 region has 15 residues. V was cut by 10 bases and J by 0 bases, with 16 bases left in between. CDR3 nucleotide sequence: TGTGCCACCGAACCGAAGGGCTACTCTGGAAACACCATATATTTT. It is translated as CATEPKGYSGNTIYF.

The genes are TRBV21-1 and TRBJ1-6; the table's D call, TRBD1, was not checked against the DNA. TRBV21-1 is a pseudogene. The CDR3 length is 15 residues. CDR3 protein: CASSDGDRGGSPLHF. The CDR3 DNA is TGTGCCAGCAGCGACGGGGACAGGGGGGGTTCACCCCTCCACTTT.

This clone has just a few counts. One end of the junction varies from germline; a read error may be responsible. The rearrangement links TRBV6-5 to TRBJ2-1; possible D gene TRBD2, 5 bases. CDR1 is MNHEY, CDR2 SVGAGI, per germline. This CDR3 has 14 amino acids. CDR3 in DNA: TGTGCCAGCACGAAGGGCGGGTCGTACACTGAGCAGTTCTTC. Translated: CASTKGGSYTEQFF.

This clone was seen only once. V usage is TRBV4-2 and J usage is TRBJ2-1; D is uncertain. V was cut by 3 bases and J by 6 bases, with 12 bases left in between. Looked up from germline, CDR1 is LGHNA and CDR2 is YNFKEQ. This CDR3 comprises 14 residues. This CDR3 reads CASSQALGVNEQFF. CDR3 nucleotides: TGTGCCAGCAGCCAGGCTCTCGGAGTCAATGAGCAGTTCTTC.